This TCR beta chain appears in the sequencing data of a study of shared clonotypes between healthy human individuals (TCRdb year 2020). Regarding the research as a whole: The cohort comprised a couple of women and three men aged 18 to 49 years. For each donor, CD4 naive and CD4 memory were each run on three plates, CD8 naive on two plates, and CD8 memory on one plate. The study deeply sequenced blood TCR repertoires of several healthy adults to estimate repertoire size and the extent of clonotype sharing between individuals. Libraries were prepared and TCR repertoires were sequenced by different laboratories using diverse techniques, in order to increase sequencing depth and limit assay-specific biases. Leukapheresis yielded between about 0.94 and 8.9 billion PBMCs per donor. Beyond this particular receptor, the publication reports: Sharing across a few donors was observed for around 5% of naive CD4, over 3% of naive CD8, 2% to 2.5% of memory CD4, and over 0.3% of memory CD8 clonotypes. Larger estimated clonotype richness was generally found for naive subsets than for memory subsets. Based on pairwise subsampling, the degree of clonotype sharing among donors was expected to be affected by sequencing depth. Sampling was limited to blood, and TCR repertoires in tissue likely differ from TCR repertoires in blood. Higher generation probabilities were observed for clonotypes shared by all four sorted-subset donors than for non-shared clonotypes. Even with the large sequencing depth, rarefaction of the sorted-subset datasets indicated that sequencing was incomplete. The genetic and exposure-history diversity represented was limited by the small number of donors.

Worth noting for this clone: What this receptor recognizes is not known. The junction shows a germline mismatch at one end, possibly a read error.

Using the deep immunoSEQ assay, multiplex PCR amplified TCR CDR3 regions from genomic DNA. For each cell subset, the extracted genomic DNA was distributed evenly across all wells of several immunoSEQ 96-well plates, and each plate served as one replicate. Each replicate PCR for sorted subsets received roughly 0.2 ug genomic DNA, equal to tens of thousands of T cell genomes. Purified libraries were quantified with a Qubit 3.0 fluorometer, sized on a Bioanalyzer 2100, and re-quantified with the KAPA Library Quantification kit. Every immunoSEQ 96-well plate was sequenced on a separate single-read 150-cycle Illumina NextSeq 550 flow cell. Under the source paper's analysis protocol: The immunoSEQ output contained only junctional sequences without quality scores, so filtering could not match that applied to full-length reads. Sequences were annotated with PyIR, a Python wrapper for IgBLAST v1.9, using IMGT germline references to assign V/J genes and CDR3. Reads were removed for weak V/J assignments (E-value above 1e-6), missing CDR3, stop codons, out-of-frame junctions, or ambiguous translated residues. V3J clonotypes were defined as sequences sharing an identical inferred V gene, J gene, and CDR3 amino acid sequence. Percentage overlap between repertoires was computed as shared unique clonotypes divided by the size of the smaller repertoire. Richness of each repertoire was evaluated using RTK rarefaction, the Chao1 estimator, and Recon v2.1 estimates of unobserved clonotypes. Generation probabilities were computed with OLGA for all TCRbeta clonotypes obtained by the gDNA method from four donors. This immuneACCESS table, as held by TCRdb, lists in-frame sequences with V and J called but not all clones. Of the missing ones, under half trace to an unresolved V gene in checked studies; the others have no known cause. V, J and clone size are those of that table, while D and trimming were read from the DNA. This sample lists around 1.5 million clones; 98% were detected once. The top ten hold about 0.45% of the sample.

Healthy HIV-negative adults with no recently reported acute infections or vaccinations were included as donors. Every donor was a Caucasian adult living in Nashville, Tennessee, USA. CD4+ T cells were enriched through magnetic negative selection, after which naive cells were positively selected on CD45RA and the remaining negative fraction served as the memory subset. After blood collection by leukapheresis, PBMCs were isolated using Ficoll-Histopaque density gradient centrifugation and then cryopreserved in the vapor phase of liquid nitrogen. Analytical flow cytometry was used to check the purity and quantity of each magnetically sorted T cell population. Each sorted fraction had its genomic DNA isolated and then quantified by UV absorbance on a Nanodrop 2000c. CDR1 and CDR2 (SSHAT, FNYEAQ) derive from the germline V gene (reference sequence). The CDR3, from cysteine to phenylalanine, totals 16 residues. The read is trimmed to its CDR3 DNA, 48 bases read in frame from base 1.

The sequence derives from a man aged 25 to 40 in good health. Recombination joined TRBV7-7 with TRBJ2-7; a confident D gene designation cannot be given. The sample comprised naive CD4+ T cells sorted from blood. Per the publication, the cell subset or site label means: CD45RA+ positively selected. This receptor carries the CDR3 CASSPSLLRATYEQYF. The base sequence is TGTGCTAGCAGCCCCTCCCTGTTAAGGGCGACCTACGAGCAGTACTTC. With all but the CDR3 taken from the reference TRBV7-7 and TRBJ2-7 genes, the full variable domain is: GAGVSQSPRYKVTKRGQDVTLRCDPISSHATLYWYQQALGQGPEFLTYFNYEAQPDKSGLPSDRFSAERPEGSISTLTIQRTEQRDSAMYRCASSPSLLRATYEQYFGPGTRLTVT.